This TCR beta chain stems from a study of metastatic and nonmetastatic thyroid tumors (dated by TCRdb to the early 2020s). Some background on the complete study: Repertoires from peripheral blood and from tumor or nodule tissue samples of malignant and benign thyroid patients were compared. The full study reports these points: In both blood and tumor samples, TCR beta diversity was reported to be significantly higher in malignant tumors than in benign nodules.

This clone occurred a few times. No antigen is known for it. Lacking the conserved final phenylalanine or tryptophan, this CDR3 likely reflects a read error. Before undergoing thyroid surgery, none of the patients had been given any kind of treatment. The study retrospectively analysed patient clinical samples collected from about 2012 to 2019 using T-cell receptor beta sequencing. The library was made by PCR. Instrument on record: Illumina HiSeq 4000. High-throughput sequencing was used to profile the TCR beta-chain CDR3 region of every patient. On the study's bioinformatics: A classifier to discriminate distant-metastatic papillary thyroid cancer patients was built from CDR3 differences across clinicopathological groups. Repertoire diversity was assessed with the Shannon index, and tumor-blood repertoire similarity with the Morisita-Horn index. TCRdb cleaned the public reads at Q25 with fastp, built clones with MiXCR and kept in-frame beta chains. The V and J calls here are based on TCRdb, not the publication. The sample yields some 7,400 clones; 25% to 35% were counted once. The ten most abundant clones make up less than 30% of the sample.

Sequencing used adjacent normal tissue. This TCR was recovered from a male donor with papillary thyroid cancer or a benign thyroid nodule (not recorded which). Some clones in this sample may be carry-over from other donors' samples.

In nucleotides, the sequence is TGTGCCAGCAGTTACCCCGGATGGTATGGGGACACCATATATCTT. Translated, this is CASSYPGWYGDTIYL. The chain is made from TRBV6-6 and TRBJ1-3; no D gene is confidently identified. For CDR1 and CDR2, the germline V gene (reference sequence) lists MNHNY and SVGAGI. The V end loses 2 bases and the J end loses 8 bases, and a stretch of 16 bases separates them. 15 amino acids form the CDR3, both terminal residues included. Kept here is only the CDR3 DNA, which spans 45 bases and is read in frame from base 1.